This T cell receptor beta chain is drawn from a study of shared clonotypes between healthy human individuals. Study context: Serving as donors were two women and a few men, whose ages spanned 18 to 49.

Details on this clone: Its matching antigen is unknown.

V shed 7 bases and J shed 0 bases, with 11 bases lying between them. The CDR3 length is 14 residues. Germline CDR1 and CDR2: SNHLY and FYNNEI. Study conclusions and caveats: Clonotype sharing levels among donors were expected to vary with sequencing depth. What limited the represented genetic and exposure-history diversity was the small number of donors.

For genomic DNA, unsorted samples relied on about 90 million PBMCs. The data were produced by immunoSEQ multiplex PCR, yet TCRdb's version contains in-frame clones alone and is incomplete. The sample consists of about 490,000 clones, 79% of them appearing once. The receptor was derived from a woman in her thirties or forties in good health. Some clones in this sample may be carry-over from other donors' samples. The chain links TRBV2 to TRBJ2-3; weak D call: TRBD1 (6 bases). Sequenced material: PBMCs. CDR3: CASILGQSTDTQYF. Here the CDR3 DNA reads TGTGCCAGCATCCTAGGACAGAGCACAGATACGCAGTATTTT.